These T cell receptor beta chains were read from a single sample in a study of shared clonotypes between healthy human individuals. The data were produced by immunoSEQ multiplex PCR, yet TCRdb's version contains in-frame clones alone and is incomplete. The data contain around 720,000 clones, around 73% of them singletons. Specimen: memory CD4+ T cells sorted from blood. All receptors come from a woman younger than 45 in good health. CDR3s include the opening cysteine and the closing phenylalanine or tryptophan.

v_gene	j_gene	CDR3aa
TRBV19	TRBJ2-5	CASSNRVQGETQYF
TRBV14	TRBJ1-2	CASSQGITHGYTF
TRBV5-5	TRBJ1-4	CASSLGDRETEKLFF
TRBV19	TRBJ2-2	CASRGERGTGELFF
TRBV5-1	TRBJ1-1	CASSFRQGGNTEAFF
TRBV11-2	TRBJ2-5	CASSLGGYRETQYF
TRBV7-2	TRBJ2-2	CASSSIGNGELFF
TRBV14	TRBJ1-3	CASSLTVKRFSGNTIYF
TRBV5-1	TRBJ1-1	CASSLATGARMNTEAFF
TRBV9	TRBJ1-2	CASSVDRLNYGYTF
TRBV6-1	TRBJ1-1	CASSEAFGGPGNTEAFF
TRBV25-1	TRBJ2-1	CASSELRNEQFF
TRBV7-7	TRBJ2-7	CASSPDRGSNEQYF
TRBV28	TRBJ2-1	CASSSTSGRLVGQFF
TRBV4-1	TRBJ2-7	CASTHGETGDYEQYF
TRBV10-2	TRBJ2-5	CASKGGAEETQYF
TRBV11-3	TRBJ2-1	CASSPGWRSGQDHNEQFF
TRBV5-6	TRBJ1-2	CASSLGRQSYGYTF
TRBV7-9	TRBJ1-5	CASSPDFGDQPQHF
TRBV27	TRBJ1-1	CASSWAQGREAFF
TRBV18	TRBJ2-7	CASSLAGRGHAQYF
TRBV27	TRBJ2-3	CASSVAGGDTQYF
TRBV28	TRBJ1-3	CASSSYSGNTIYF
TRBV11-2	TRBJ2-5	CASSRLAGEWETQYF
TRBV6-1	TRBJ1-2	CASSLPGQGNYGYTF
TRBV6-1	TRBJ1-2	CASSEEEFYGYTF
TRBV5-1	TRBJ2-5	CASSSLAGGQETQYF
TRBV7-9	TRBJ2-7	CASSPRDATYEQYF
TRBV27	TRBJ1-5	CASSLVSWARLSNQPQHF
TRBV27	TRBJ2-5	CASSLEREGRETQYF
TRBV28	TRBJ1-2	CASSLPLDSGYTF
TRBV6-6	TRBJ2-7	CASSPIAGWESYEQYF
TRBV5-1	TRBJ1-1	CASSSQPGPNTEAFF
TRBV7-8	TRBJ2-1	CASSVGLTNNEQFF
TRBV5-1	TRBJ1-5	CASSLGGQTQPQHF
TRBV5-8	TRBJ2-6	CASRPGLHSGANVLTF
TRBV4-1	TRBJ2-7	CASSQRERETFYEQYF
TRBV19	TRBJ2-7	CASSFLRGDSYEQYF
TRBV14	TRBJ2-5	CASSQDRQGTETQYF
TRBV6-6	TRBJ2-5	CASSLHKETQYF
TRBV5-1	TRBJ2-5	CASSTLTGFQETQYF
TRBV6-1	TRBJ2-6	CASSDLSGANVLTF
TRBV10-1	TRBJ1-3	CASSESARNTIYF
TRBV14	TRBJ2-1	CASSQMTGASNEQFF
TRBV10-2	TRBJ2-3	CASSELGLAADTQYF
TRBV11-2	TRBJ2-3	CASSLVFSDTQYF
TRBV6-1	TRBJ1-1	CASSEYRDTEAFF
TRBV2	TRBJ1-5	CASSDGGAPREPQHF
TRBV29-1	TRBJ2-5	CSVTLPQETQYF